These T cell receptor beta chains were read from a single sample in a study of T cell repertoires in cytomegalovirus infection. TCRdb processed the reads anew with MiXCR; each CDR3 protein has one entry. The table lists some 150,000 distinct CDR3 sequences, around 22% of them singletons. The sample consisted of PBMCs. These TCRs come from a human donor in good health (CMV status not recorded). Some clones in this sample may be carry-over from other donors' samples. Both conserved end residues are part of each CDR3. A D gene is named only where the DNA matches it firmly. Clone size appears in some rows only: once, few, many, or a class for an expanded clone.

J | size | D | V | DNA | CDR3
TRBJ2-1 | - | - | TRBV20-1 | TGCAGTGCTCCGGCCGCGTTGGGTGAATCCTACAATGAGCAGTTCTTC | CSAPAALGESYNEQFF
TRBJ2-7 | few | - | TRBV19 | TGTGCCAGTAGTGCAGGGTACGAGCAGTACTTC | CASSAGYEQYF
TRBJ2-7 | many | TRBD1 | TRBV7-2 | TGTGCCAGCAGCTCCTCGGACAGGGGTAGCTACGAGCAGTACTTC | CASSSSDRGSYEQYF
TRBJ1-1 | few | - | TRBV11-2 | TGTGCCAGCAGCTTAGTACCTGGATCGAACACTGAAGCTTTCTTT | CASSLVPGSNTEAFF
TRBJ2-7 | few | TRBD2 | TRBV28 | TGTGCCAGCATTGCGGGGGAGTCCTACGAGCAGTACTTC | CASIAGESYEQYF
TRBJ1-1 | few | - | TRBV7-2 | TGTGCCAGCAGCCAGAGCCCGGGGGGCACTGAAGCTTTCTTT | CASSQSPGGTEAFF
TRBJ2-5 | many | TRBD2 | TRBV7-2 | TGTGCCAGCAGCAAGGGACTAGCGGGGGGTAGGGAGACCCAGTACTTC | CASSKGLAGGRETQYF
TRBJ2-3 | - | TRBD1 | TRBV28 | TGTGCCAGCAGACTTATACCGACAGGGGGGTCCACAGATACGCAGTATTTT | CASRLIPTGGSTDTQYF
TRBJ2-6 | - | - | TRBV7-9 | TGTGCCAGCAGCCCAGTCCTCTCTGGGGCCAACGTCCTGACTTTC | CASSPVLSGANVLTF
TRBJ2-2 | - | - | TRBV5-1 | TGCGCCAGCAGCCCCTCATCTTTGGGGACCGGGGAGCTGTTTTTT | CASSPSSLGTGELFF
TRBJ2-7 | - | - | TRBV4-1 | TGCGCCAGCAGCCAAGATTCGGGACCCTACGAGCAGTACTTC | CASSQDSGPYEQYF
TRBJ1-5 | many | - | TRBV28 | TGTGCCAGCAGTGGCGAGGGAGCGGGCAATCAGCCCCAGCATTTT | CASSGEGAGNQPQHF
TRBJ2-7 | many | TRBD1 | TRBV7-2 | TGTGCCAGCCGCCGGGACAGTCTCTACGAGCAGTACTTC | CASRRDSLYEQYF
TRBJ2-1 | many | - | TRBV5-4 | TGTGCCAGCAGCTTGAGTGGCAATGAGCAGTTCTTC | CASSLSGNEQFF
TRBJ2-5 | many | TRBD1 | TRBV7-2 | TGTGCCAGCAGCTTAGCGCGAGACAGGGTAAAGGGGCCGCAAGAGACCCAGTACTTC | CASSLARDRVKGPQETQYF
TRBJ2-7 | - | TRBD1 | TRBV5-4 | TGTGCCAGCAGACCCGACAGGGGTGCTTACGAGCAGTACTTC | CASRPDRGAYEQYF
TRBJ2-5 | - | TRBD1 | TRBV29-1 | TGCAGCATTGAAGCCAGACAGGGGGCAGAGACCCAGTACTTC | CSIEARQGAETQYF
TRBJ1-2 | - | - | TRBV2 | TGTGCCAGCAGTGAAGGGTTCAGCAACTATGGCTACACCTTC | CASSEGFSNYGYTF
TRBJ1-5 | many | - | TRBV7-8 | TGTGCCAGCAGCTTAGCCAGGGGAAGGAATCAGCCCCAGCATTTT | CASSLARGRNQPQHF
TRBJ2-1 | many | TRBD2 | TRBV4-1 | TGCGCCAGCAGCCTTGGACTAGCGGGGAGGTGGAATGAGCAGTTCTTC | CASSLGLAGRWNEQFF
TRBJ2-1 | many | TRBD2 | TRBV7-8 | TGTGCCAGCGGAGGCGGGGCGGGAGGCGAGCAGTTCTTC | CASGGGAGGEQFF
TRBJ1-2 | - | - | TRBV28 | TGTGCCAGCAGTTCTGTCAGCCCTAACTATGGCTACACCTTC | CASSSVSPNYGYTF
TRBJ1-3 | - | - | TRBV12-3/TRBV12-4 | TGTGCCAGCAGTTTTGGGGGGGCGGGAAACACCATATATTTT | CASSFGGAGNTIYF
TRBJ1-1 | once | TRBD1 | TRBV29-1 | TGCAGCGTTGAGGACAGGACTAACACTGAAGCTTTCTTT | CSVEDRTNTEAFF
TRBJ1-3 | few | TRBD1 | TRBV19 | TGTGCCAGTCGAGAAGTGACAGGGGCCTCTGGAAACACCATATATTTT | CASREVTGASGNTIYF
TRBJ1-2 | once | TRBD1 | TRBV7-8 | TGTGCCAGCAGCCCACAGGGGGCATCTGGCTACACCTTC | CASSPQGASGYTF
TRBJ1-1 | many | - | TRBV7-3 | TGTGCCAGCAGCCGCGGGACGAACACTGAAGCTTTCTTT | CASSRGTNTEAFF
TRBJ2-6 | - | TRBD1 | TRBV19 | TGTGCCAGTAGCTCCTTCCGGGACAGGGGCCTCGCCTCCTCTGGGGCCAACGTCCTGACTTTC | CASSSFRDRGLASSGANVLTF
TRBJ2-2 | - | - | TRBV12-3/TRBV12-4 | TGTGCCACACGCTTTGGGGGCCCCGGGGAGCTGTTTTTT | CATRFGGPGELFF
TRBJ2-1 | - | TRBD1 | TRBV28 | TGTGCCAGCAGATCACAGGGGGTAAAAAACATTCAGTTCTTC | CASRSQGVKNIQFF
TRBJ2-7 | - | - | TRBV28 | TGTGCCAGCAGGGCCCCAGGGCCCTACGAGCAGTACTTC | CASRAPGPYEQYF
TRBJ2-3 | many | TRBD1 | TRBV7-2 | TGTGCCAGCAGATCTGCCGGGACAGTGGGAACAGATACGCAGTATTTT | CASRSAGTVGTDTQYF
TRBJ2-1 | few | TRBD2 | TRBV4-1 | TGCGCCAGCAGCCAAGACCGGGGGGGTTACAATGAGCAGTTCTTC | CASSQDRGGYNEQFF
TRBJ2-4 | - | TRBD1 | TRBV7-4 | TGTGCCAGCAGCCCCAGCACAGGGGGCTTAACCAAAAACATTCAGTACTTC | CASSPSTGGLTKNIQYF
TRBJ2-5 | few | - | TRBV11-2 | TGTGCCAGCAGCTTAGAAGCGGAACTAGCCGGGGAGACCCAGTACTTC | CASSLEAELAGETQYF
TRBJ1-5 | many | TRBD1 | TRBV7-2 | TGTGCCAGCAGCCAGGGACAGAATCAGCCCCAGCATTTT | CASSQGQNQPQHF
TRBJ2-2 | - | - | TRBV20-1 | TGCAGTGCTAGAGTCCCCGCGAACACCGGGGAGCTGTTTTTT | CSARVPANTGELFF
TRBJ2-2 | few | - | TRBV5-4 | TGTGCCAGCAGCTTTGTGGGGGCGAACACCGGGGAGCTGTTTTTT | CASSFVGANTGELFF
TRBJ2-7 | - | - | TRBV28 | TGTGCCAGCAGTTGGGGGGATTCCTACGAGCAGTACTTC | CASSWGDSYEQYF
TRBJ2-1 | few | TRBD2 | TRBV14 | TGTGCCAGCAGCCAAGAACGGGGGGGCAGGAATGAGCAGTTCTTC | CASSQERGGRNEQFF
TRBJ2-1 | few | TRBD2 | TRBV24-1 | TGTGCCACCAGTGATTCGACTAGCGGGATCACGGGCAATGAGCAGTTCTTC | CATSDSTSGITGNEQFF
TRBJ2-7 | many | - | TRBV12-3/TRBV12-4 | TGTGCCAGCAGACCGGGACACCTCTACGAGCAGTACTTC | CASRPGHLYEQYF
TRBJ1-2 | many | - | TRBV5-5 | TGTGCCAGCAGCTTCGGGGATAACTATGGCTACACCTTC | CASSFGDNYGYTF
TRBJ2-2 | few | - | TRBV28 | TGTGCCAGCAGTGGGTACTCGGGGACACAGAACACCGGGGAGCTGTTTTTT | CASSGYSGTQNTGELFF
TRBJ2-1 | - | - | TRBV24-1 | TGTGCCACCAGTGATTTGGTTAGTTACAATGAGCAGTTCTTC | CATSDLVSYNEQFF
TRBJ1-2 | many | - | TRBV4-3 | TGCGCCAGCAGCCAAGAACAGGGCGCCTATGGCTACACCTTC | CASSQEQGAYGYTF
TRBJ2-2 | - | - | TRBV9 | TGTGCCAGCAGCGGACGAGACGGTTACACCGGGGAGCTGTTTTTT | CASSGRDGYTGELFF
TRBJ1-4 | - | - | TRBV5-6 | TGTGCCAGCAGCCGGGTCGGGGACGGAGAAAAACTGTTTTTT | CASSRVGDGEKLFF
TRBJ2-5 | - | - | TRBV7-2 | TGTGCCAGCAGCTTAGGGGCAGCCCAGTACTTC | CASSLGAAQYF
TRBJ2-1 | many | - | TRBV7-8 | TGTGCCAGCAGCTTATGGTTGGCGGCAAGTTCCTACAATGAGCAGTTCTTC | CASSLWLAASSYNEQFF
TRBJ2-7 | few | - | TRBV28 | TGTGCCAGCAGTCCGGGACTCTCCTACGAGCAGTACTTC | CASSPGLSYEQYF
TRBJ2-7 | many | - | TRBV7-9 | TGTGCCAGCAGCTTACGGTACTACGAGCAGTACTTC | CASSLRYYEQYF
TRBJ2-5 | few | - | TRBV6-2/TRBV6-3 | TGTGCCAGCAGTTACGAAGTATCGAACTACCAAGAGACCCAGTACTTC | CASSYEVSNYQETQYF
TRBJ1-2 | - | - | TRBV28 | TGTGCCAGCAGCCCCCTGGACGGCGCCATGGTAGGCTACACCTTC | CASSPLDGAMVGYTF
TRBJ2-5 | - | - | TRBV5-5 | TGTGCCAGCAGCTTGGGTAATCTGGAGACCCAGTACTTC | CASSLGNLETQYF
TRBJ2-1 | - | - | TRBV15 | TGTGCCACCAGCAGAGATCGGACGGCGGCAGAGGCGCAGTTCTTC | CATSRDRTAAEAQFF